These 5 T cell receptor beta chains were all obtained from the same sample, sequenced in a study of regulatory T cells in long-lasting Graves disease. Relying on iRepertoire HTBI primers and Arm-PCR of CDR3 regions, the team built TCR beta libraries. TCRdb processed the multiplex PCR reads anew with MiXCR; each CDR3 protein has one entry. The table shows 400,000 to 500,000 distinct CDR3 sequences, with around 17% occurring only once. The time point here: newly diagnosed GD, antithyroid drugs for less than 3 months. Making the TCR library involved RNA that had been extracted from PBMCs. The same sample was also used in a study of T cells in Graves' hyperthyroidism and ophthalmopathy.

This specimen was peripheral blood mononuclear cells (PBMCs), taken at new diagnosis, from a patient treated with antithyroid drugs. The source of these receptors is a woman aged 18-29 years with Graves disease.

This clonotype was counted at least ten times. The chain employs TRBV28 and TRBJ2-1; TRBD2 aligns across 10 bases. This CDR3 spans 15 amino acids. J gave up 8 bases and V 6 bases, and 10 bases lay outside the gene matches. Germline lookup yields CDR1 MDHEN and CDR2 SYDVKM. CDR3 in amino acids: CASSPSGRAKDEQFF. The CDR3 coding sequence is TGTGCCAGCAGCCCAAGCGGGAGGGCCAAAGATGAGCAGTTCTTC.

Ten or more counts support this clonotype. J is TRBJ1-5 and V is TRBV27; the D is unclear. Germline CDR1 MNHEY, CDR2 SMNVEV (reference sequence). The CDR3 contains 13 residues. Trimming pared 6 bases from V and 9 bases from J, leaving 15 bases between. CDR3 loop: CASRLSPRGPQHF. The CDR3 DNA follows: TGTGCCAGCAGGCTCTCCCCCCGGGGGCCCCAGCATTTT.

Only a few counts were recorded for this clonotype. The chain joins TRBV6-1 to TRBJ2-5; D may match TRBD1 or TRBD2 (5 bases each). CDR1 and CDR2 (germline): MNHNS, SASEGT. Trimming left V 5 bases short and J 2 bases short, with 12 bases between. The CDR3 consists of 14 residues. CDR3 DNA: TGTGCCAGCAGTCCCAACTGGGGGCAAGAGACCCAGTACTTC. Translated, it gives CASSPNWGQETQYF.

This clonotype was counted ten times or more. The rearrangement links TRBV2 to TRBJ2-2; D is uncertain. The CDR3 length is 16 residues. Trimming cost V 4 bases and J 0 bases, with 12 bases left between them. Germline values: CDR1 SNHLY, CDR2 FYNNEI. The CDR3 loop is CASSVLSQANTGELFF. The DNA for the CDR3 is TGTGCCAGCAGTGTATTAAGTCAGGCGAACACCGGGGAGCTGTTTTTT.

This clonotype appeared many times. The gene calls are TRBV11-2 and TRBJ2-1; D perhaps matches TRBD2 (6 bases). The V end was cut by 7 bases, the J end by 0 bases, with 16 bases between. Germline assignment: CDR1 SGHAT and CDR2 FQNNGV. The CDR3 sequence is 16 residues long. DNA of the CDR3: TGTGCCAGCACTCCCTCCGGGAGACGCTCCTACAATGAGCAGTTCTTC. This encodes CASTPSGRRSYNEQFF. Drawing the rest from reference TRBV11-2 and TRBJ2-1, the complete variable domain is EAGVAQSPRYKIIEKRQSVAFWCNPISGHATLYWYQQILGQGPKLLIQFQNNGVVDDSQLPKDRFSAERLKGVDSTLKIQPAKLEDSAVYLCASTPSGRRSYNEQFFGPGTRLTVL.